Sequencing of this T cell receptor (beta chain) was carried out in a study of T-cell memory formation after mild COVID-19. Constant-segment primers were used for 5'RACE, and the resulting TCR alpha and TCR beta cDNA libraries carried sample barcodes and UMIs. TCRdb analysed the 5' RACE reads with MiXCR anew, one entry per CDR3 protein. The sample consists of 400,000 to 500,000 distinct CDR3 sequences, 20% of them appearing once. As regards this clonotype: Its target is not known.

The ends lost 1 base at V and 5 bases at J; junction bases unmatched: 0. This CDR3 contains 13 residues. Germline loops: CDR1 KGHSH, CDR2 LQKENI. Study-level findings and limits: Clones that got smaller from day 15 to 85 had even CD4/CD8, while clones growing later tipped toward CD4+. Largely, contracting CD4+ clones fell within CM and EM, and contracting CD8+ clones within EMRA.

The sample taken for sequencing was PBMCs or a T cell subset sorted from them (not recorded which). The source of this sequence is an adult woman who had mild COVID-19 (a few samples of this study predate the infection). Cell type and time point are not known. The chain uses TRBV18 and TRBJ2-5; 8 bases are a match to TRBD1. CDR3 sequence (DNA): TGTGCCAGCTCACCACACAGGGGGGAGACCCAGTACTTC. Its protein product is CASSPHRGETQYF.